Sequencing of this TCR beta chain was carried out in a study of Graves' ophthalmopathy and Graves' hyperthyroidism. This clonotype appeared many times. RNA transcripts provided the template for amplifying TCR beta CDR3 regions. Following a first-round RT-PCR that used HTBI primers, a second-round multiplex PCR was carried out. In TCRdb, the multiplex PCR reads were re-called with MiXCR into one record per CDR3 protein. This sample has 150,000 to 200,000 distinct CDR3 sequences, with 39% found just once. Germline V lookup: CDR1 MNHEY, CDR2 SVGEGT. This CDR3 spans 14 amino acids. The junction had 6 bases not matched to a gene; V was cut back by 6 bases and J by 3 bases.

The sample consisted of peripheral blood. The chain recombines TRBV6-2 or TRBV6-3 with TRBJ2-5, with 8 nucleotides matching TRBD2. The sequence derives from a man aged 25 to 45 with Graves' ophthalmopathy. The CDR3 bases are TGTGCCAGCAGCCCAGGACTAGCTGAAGAGACCCAGTACTTC. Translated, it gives CASSPGLAEETQYF.